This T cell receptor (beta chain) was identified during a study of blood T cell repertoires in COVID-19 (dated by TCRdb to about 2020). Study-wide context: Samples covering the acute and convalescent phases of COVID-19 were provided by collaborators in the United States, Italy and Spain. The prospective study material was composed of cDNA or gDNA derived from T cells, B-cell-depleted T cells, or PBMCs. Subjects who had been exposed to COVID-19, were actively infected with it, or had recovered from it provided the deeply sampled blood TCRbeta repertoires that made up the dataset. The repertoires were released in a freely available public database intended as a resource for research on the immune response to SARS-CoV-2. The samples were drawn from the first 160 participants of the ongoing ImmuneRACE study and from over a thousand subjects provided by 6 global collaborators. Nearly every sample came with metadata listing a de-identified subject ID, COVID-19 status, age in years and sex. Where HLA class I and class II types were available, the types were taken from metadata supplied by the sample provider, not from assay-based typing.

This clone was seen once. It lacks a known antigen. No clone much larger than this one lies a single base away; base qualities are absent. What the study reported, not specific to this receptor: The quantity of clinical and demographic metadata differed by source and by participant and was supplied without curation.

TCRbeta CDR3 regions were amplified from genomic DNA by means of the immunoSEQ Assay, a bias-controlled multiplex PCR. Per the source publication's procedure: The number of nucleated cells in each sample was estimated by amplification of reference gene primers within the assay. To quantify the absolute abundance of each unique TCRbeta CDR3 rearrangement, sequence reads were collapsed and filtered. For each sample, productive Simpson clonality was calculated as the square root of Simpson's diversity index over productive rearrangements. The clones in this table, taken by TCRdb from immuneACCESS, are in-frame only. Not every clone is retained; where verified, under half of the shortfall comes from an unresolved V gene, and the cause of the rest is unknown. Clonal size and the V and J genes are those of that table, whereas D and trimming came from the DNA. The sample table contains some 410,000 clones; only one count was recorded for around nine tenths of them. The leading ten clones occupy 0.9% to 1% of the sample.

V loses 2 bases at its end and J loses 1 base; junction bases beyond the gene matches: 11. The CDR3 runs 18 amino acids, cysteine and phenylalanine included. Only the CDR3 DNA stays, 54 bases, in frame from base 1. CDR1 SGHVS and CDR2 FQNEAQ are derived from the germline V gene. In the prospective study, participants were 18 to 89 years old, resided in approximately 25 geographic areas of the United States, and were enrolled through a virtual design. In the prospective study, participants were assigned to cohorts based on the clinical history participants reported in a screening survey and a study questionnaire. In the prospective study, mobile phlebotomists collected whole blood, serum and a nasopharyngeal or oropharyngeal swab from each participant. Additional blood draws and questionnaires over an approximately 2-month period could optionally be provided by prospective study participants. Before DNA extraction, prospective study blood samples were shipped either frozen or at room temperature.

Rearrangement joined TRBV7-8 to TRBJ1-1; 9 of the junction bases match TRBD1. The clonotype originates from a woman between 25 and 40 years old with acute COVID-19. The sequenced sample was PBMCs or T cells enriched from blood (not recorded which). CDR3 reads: CASSLTRTGANGNTEAFF. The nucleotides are TGTGCCAGCAGCTTAACCCGGACAGGGGCTAACGGGAACACTGAAGCTTTCTTT.